These T cell receptor beta chains were read from a single sample in a study of graft-versus-host responses after intestinal transplantation. This table comes from immunoSEQ multiplex PCR, and its TCRdb copy is limited to in-frame clones, with some not included. The sample shows roughly 40,000 clones, 91% of them seen only once. The sequencing used PBMCs, collected approximately 310 days after intestinal transplant. Source of these receptors: a human patient who received an intestinal transplant, so some T cells may come from the graft donor. CDR3s include the opening cysteine and the closing phenylalanine or tryptophan. The order of the fields is V gene, J gene, CDR3 protein.

TRBV5-1	TRBJ1-1	CASSFKGNTEAFF
TRBV21-1	TRBJ2-7	CASSKDRPPYEQYF
TRBV7-9	TRBJ2-2	CASSPPGLAGYANTGELFF
TRBV5-4	TRBJ2-2	CASSGRATSGGSTGELFF
TRBV5-6	TRBJ1-2	CASSRIRGAQDGYTF
TRBV6-1	TRBJ1-2	CASSEGWGSYYGYTF
TRBV29-1	TRBJ2-7	CRGGEGLAGERYF
TRBV11-1	TRBJ1-1	CASSLGRRDTEAFF
TRBV9	TRBJ1-3	CASSTRGQSGNTIYF
TRBV25-1	TRBJ2-7	CASSEGDTFSSYEQYF
TRBV6-1	TRBJ1-6	CASSDSSYNSPLHF
TRBV2	TRBJ2-4	CASSDLSYTASAKNIQYF
TRBV9	TRBJ1-2	CASSVAGDYGYTF
TRBV2	TRBJ2-1	CASIRLAGIYNEQFF
TRBV2	.	CASSDRATGELFF
TRBV7-3	TRBJ2-1	CASSLNSVAYNEQFF
TRBV23-1	TRBJ1-2	CAVLVGASSYGYTF
TRBV5-5	TRBJ2-4	CASSLGLANSWAKNIQYF
TRBV11-2	TRBJ1-1	CASSLEAGNTEAFF
TRBV5-5	TRBJ1-5	CASSLKANQPQHF
TRBV23-1	TRBJ1-2	CASNQWRGVDLNGYTF
TRBV6-5	TRBJ2-7	CASTIDRVGSYEQYF
TRBV28	TRBJ2-4	CASSRAGGVAKNIQYF
TRBV7-3	TRBJ2-1	CASSLLAGGPNEQFF
TRBV5-1	TRBJ2-7	CASRTSGSQSYEQYF
TRBV5-1	TRBJ1-1	CASDRGAVPEAFF
TRBV7-7	TRBJ2-1	CASSGGANEQFF
TRBV6-1	TRBJ2-2	CASSVTGTGGNRELFF
TRBV6-6	TRBJ2-7	CASSYMGLTYEQYF
TRBV10-2	TRBJ1-4	CASSPITAYEKLFF
TRBV5-8	TRBJ2-2	CASSRRVGELFF
TRBV5-1	TRBJ2-7	CASSRTSGGSYEQYF
TRBV7-9	TRBJ2-7	CASSLQGASGGYEQYF
TRBV6-1	TRBJ2-7	CASNRGWDFSYEQYF
TRBV10-1	TRBJ1-3	CARPEGDTIYF
TRBV6-1	TRBJ2-1	CASSEPVAGGLDEQFF
TRBV28	TRBJ1-4	CASSLIIYYRGRREKLFF
TRBV13	TRBJ2-2	CASTLPADTGELFF
TRBV5-6	TRBJ1-3	CASSLAGNTIYF
TRBV6-4	TRBJ2-3	CASSGGGATDTQYF
TRBV7-2	TRBJ2-7	CASSLVGLSYEQYF
TRBV15	TRBJ2-3	CATSRSLGRGTSTDTQYF
TRBV6-5	TRBJ2-1	CASRRSGQVYNEQFF
TRBV2	TRBJ2-7	CASSDGRGLGEQYF
TRBV6-1	TRBJ2-4	CASSEYTSGRNIQYF
TRBV4-1	TRBJ1-5	CASSQDGQGNQPQHF
TRBV5-4	TRBJ1-3	CASSSLDRRGSGNTIYF
TRBV4-2	TRBJ2-7	CASSQELAGEQYF
TRBV6-5	TRBJ2-7	CASSYGQGAYEQYF
TRBV5-6	TRBJ2-7	CASKRLAGGPALSEQYF
TRBV6-1	TRBJ2-5	CASSEVWGPQETQYF
TRBV2	TRBJ2-1	CASKNLAGGGNEQFF
TRBV19	TRBJ2-7	CASSAGQGIEQYF
TRBV2	TRBJ1-1	CASSDMSEAFF
TRBV25-1	TRBJ2-1	CASSDSRGEGRDEQFF
TRBV2	TRBJ2-7	CASSDSDPYF
TRBV7-2	TRBJ2-1	CASSLSSPSYNEQFF
TRBV15	TRBJ2-3	CATSRVAISTDTQYF
TRBV6-5	TRBJ2-7	CASRGRGSSYEQYF